Described below is a single TCR beta chain sequence and its context. Its cognate antigen is unknown. Germline assignment: CDR1 SGDLS and CDR2 YYNGEE. Trimming pared 0 bases from V and 4 bases from J, leaving 13 bases between. CDR3 length: 15 residues. This record comes from a study of graft-versus-host responses after intestinal transplantation. General study points: Allograft clonal ratios (graft-versus-host to host-versus-graft) were high in patients who had graft-donor T cell macrochimerism. GvH clones turned up in recipient marrow; some had shown up first in ileum or blood.

Produced via immunoSEQ multiplex PCR; TCRdb's table is partial and in-frame only. Found here are about 97,000 clones, about nine tenths of them singletons; the top ten hold about 16%. The specimen comprised PBMCs, sampled about 440 days after intestinal transplant. This receptor was obtained from a human patient who received an intestinal transplant, so some T cells may come from the graft donor. The chain carries TRBV9 and TRBJ1-1; D possibly corresponds to TRBD1 (6 bases). Here the CDR3 reads CASSVEVTGSTEAFF. CDR3 nucleotides: TGTGCCAGCAGCGTAGAGGTCACAGGGAGCACTGAAGCTTTCTTT.